Shown below are 10 T cell receptor beta chains from a single sample sequenced in a study of CXCR3-negative and CXCR3-positive naive CD8 T cells. In preparing the TRB cDNA libraries, 5' RACE with UMI labels was used. TCRdb re-called the 5' RACE reads and shows each CDR3 protein once, DNA omitted. This sample lists 35,000 to 40,000 distinct CDR3 sequences; its ten largest clones have roughly 14%. Sequenced material: memory CD8+ T cells from blood. These receptor sequences come from a human donor in good health. Some clones in this sample may be carry-over from other donors' samples.

This clonotype is identified as medium-sized from frequency. The rearrangement joins TRBV6-4 to TRBJ2-3; TCRdb indicates TRBD2, and absent DNA this call remains unverified. The CDR3 contains 16 residues. Germline assignment: CDR1 MRHNA and CDR2 SNTAGT. This chain's CDR3 is CASSESSGVPTDTQYF.

This rearrangement joins TRBV7-9 to TRBJ1-5. Germline V gene sequence: CDR1 SEHNR, CDR2 FQNEAQ (reference sequence). The CDR3 loop spans 13 amino acids. CDR3 region: CASSLGHNQPQHF.

The chain carries TRBV6-4 and TRBJ2-2. This CDR3 has 15 residues. CDR1 is MRHNA, CDR2 SNTAGT, per germline. CDR3 sequence reads: CASSEEPLTTGELFF.

This chain joins TRBV28 and TRBJ2-5; without DNA, the TCRdb call of TRBD1 cannot be checked. This CDR3 region has 14 residues. Per the germline V gene, CDR1 is MDHEN and CDR2 is SYDVKM. CDR3 amino acids: CASSPNSGVETQYF.

This chain links TRBV28 with TRBJ2-7; TCRdb gives TRBD1 as the D gene, but with no DNA this cannot be confirmed. The CDR3 length is 15 residues. Germline V lookup: CDR1 MDHEN, CDR2 SYDVKM. CDR3: CASSFEVGGTYEQYF. Based on the CDR3 plus reference TRBV28 and TRBJ2-7, the full variable domain is DVKVTQSSRYLVKRTGEKVFLECVQDMDHENMFWYRQDPGLGLRLIYFSYDVKMKEKGDIPEGYSVSREKKERFSLILESASTNQTSMYLCASSFEVGGTYEQYFGPGTRLTVT.

J is TRBJ2-5 and V is TRBV7-9; TCRdb's D call of TRBD2 is untestable without DNA. Germline values: CDR1 SEHNR, CDR2 FQNEAQ (reference sequence). There are 16 residues in the CDR3. Here the CDR3 reads CASSSVLAGVQETQYF.

J is TRBJ2-1 and V is TRBV29-1; there is no DNA to check the TCRdb D call of TRBD2. Germline CDR1 reads SQVTM; CDR2 reads ANQGSEA. This CDR3 region has 13 residues. This chain's CDR3 is CSVDGGAYNEQFF.

The J gene is TRBJ1-1, the V gene TRBV7-9; TCRdb's assignment of TRBD1 cannot be checked, as there is no DNA. From germline, CDR1 is SEHNR and CDR2 FQNEAQ (reference sequence). This CDR3 has 14 amino acids. CDR3 sequence: CASSLSGTDTEAFF.

This chain connects TRBV12-3 or TRBV12-4 to TRBJ2-7; TCRdb picks TRBD2, but there is no DNA to check that call. The CDR3 has 14 residues. The CDR3 reads CASSFGLAGYARYF.

This chain links TRBV7-9 with TRBJ2-5. This CDR3 region has 11 residues. Germline CDR1 and CDR2: SEHNR and FQNEAQ (reference sequence). The CDR3 region is CASSSSSAQYF.